The present T cell receptor (beta chain) was sequenced within a study of T cell repertoires in cytomegalovirus infection. Whole-study context: Indicated by public TCR beta signatures were CMV infection and matching HLA type.

TCRdb re-derived calls from the reads in MiXCR, one entry per CDR3 protein. The table includes approximately 490,000 distinct CDR3 sequences, around 11% detected once. This clonotype has at least ten counts. The sample comprised PBMCs. The receptor was isolated from a human donor in good health (CMV status not recorded). Some clones in this sample may be carry-over from other donors' samples.

The CDR3 loop reads CASSQYRSYNSPLHF. As DNA, the CDR3 is TGTGCCAGCAGCCAATACCGCTCCTATAATTCACCCCTCCACTTT. The chain couples TRBV14 to TRBJ1-6, with D hard to call. The CDR3 runs 15 residues. V dropped 2 bases and J dropped 0 bases, with 5 bases sitting between them. Germline CDR1 is SGHDN and CDR2 is FVKESK.